The 17 T cell receptor beta chains below were found in one sample sequenced in a study of T cell changes during pregnancy in multiple sclerosis. TCRdb keeps only in-frame clones here, not all; method: immunoSEQ multiplex PCR. The sample comprises 40,000 or so clones, nearly 90% of which are singletons, and 3.5% to 5% rests with the top ten. The sample consisted of CD8+ T cells from peripheral blood mononuclear cells, taken in the first trimester of pregnancy. All receptors come from a female donor with multiple sclerosis, enrolled in a pregnancy study.

The table lists this clone with many counts. V gene TRBV10-3 combines with J gene TRBJ2-7; TRBD1 aligns across 8 bases. Germline lookup yields CDR1 ENHRY and CDR2 SYGVKD. V was pared by 2 bases and J by 5 bases, with 5 bases of the junction left unmatched. The CDR3 extends over 14 amino acids. CDR3 region: CAISEPDRGNEQYF. CDR3 nucleotides: TGTGCCATCAGTGAGCCCGACAGGGGAAACGAGCAGTACTTC.

V gene TRBV2 combines with J gene TRBJ2-2; D possibly corresponds to TRBD1 (6 bases). Germline V gene data show CDR1 as SNHLY and CDR2 as FYNNEI. The CDR3 runs 13 residues. The V gene lost 7 bases and the J gene lost 3 bases, with 9 bases spanning the gap. The CDR3 protein is CASKGHYTGELFF. CDR3 nucleotides: TGTGCCAGCAAGGGACATTACACCGGGGAGCTGTTTTTT.

The chain recombines TRBV7-9 with TRBJ1-1; D ambiguous. The CDR3 length is 15 residues. Germline V gene sequence: CDR1 SEHNR, CDR2 FQNEAQ (reference sequence). The germline V and J ends were trimmed by 5 bases and 0 bases, with 13 bases remaining between them. This chain's CDR3 is CASSPTTTMNTEAFF. CDR3 sequence (DNA): TGTGCCAGCAGCCCCACGACAACAATGAACACTGAAGCTTTCTTT.

The gene calls are TRBV4-1 and TRBJ1-2; no clear D gene. Germline V gene data show CDR1 as MGHRA and CDR2 as YSYEKL. V lost 0 bases to trimming and J lost 3 bases, with 14 bases between them. This CDR3 has 16 amino acids. The CDR3 here is CASSQEVHRDYYGYTF. For the CDR3, the DNA is TGCGCCAGCAGCCAAGAGGTCCACAGAGATTACTATGGCTACACCTTC.

This clone was seen a single time. The chain joins TRBV4-1 to TRBJ2-5, with no clear D. V lost 2 bases, J lost 5 bases, and 12 bases lay in between. The CDR3 length is 14 residues. Germline CDR1 reads MGHRA; CDR2 reads YSYEKL. In DNA form, the CDR3 reads TGCGCCAGCAGCCAAACCCCAGGCGTTGAGACCCAGTACTTC. This encodes CASSQTPGVETQYF.

The J gene is TRBJ2-1, the V gene TRBV4-1, with TRBD2 as a possible D gene (7 bases). The CDR3 is made up of 15 amino acids. Germline V gene sequence: CDR1 MGHRA, CDR2 YSYEKL. V was trimmed by 1 base and J by 9 bases, leaving 16 bases between them. The CDR3 sequence is CASSQGPGGLGEQFF. The CDR3, as DNA: TGCGCCAGCAGCCAAGGTCCGGGGGGCCTCGGTGAGCAGTTCTTC.

V gene TRBV27 combines with J gene TRBJ2-5, with D unresolved. Germline assignment: CDR1 MNHEY and CDR2 SMNVEV (reference sequence). The CDR3 extends over 15 amino acids. Trimming left V 5 bases short and J 5 bases short, with 18 bases between. DNA for the CDR3: TGTGCCAGCAGTCCAATCTCAACGCGGCGGGAGACCCAGTACTTC. This encodes CASSPISTRRETQYF.

The chain recombines TRBV6-6 with TRBJ1-1; D call uncertain. Trimming cost V 0 bases and J 0 bases, with 8 bases left between them. CDR3 size: 15 residues. The germline CDR1 and CDR2 sequences are MNHNY and SVGAGI (reference sequence). In DNA form, the CDR3 reads TGTGCCAGCAGTTACTCGCAGGCACTGAACACTGAAGCTTTCTTT. Protein: CASSYSQALNTEAFF.

The genes are TRBV4-3 and TRBJ2-1; TRBD2 matches 7 bases. The length of the CDR3 is 16 residues. The junction had 2 bases not matched to a gene; V was cut back by 0 bases and J by 0 bases. Germline V gives CDR1 LGHNA, CDR2 YSLEER. The DNA for the CDR3 is TGCGCCAGCAGCCAAGATGGGGGGGGCTCCTACAATGAGCAGTTCTTC. Translated, it gives CASSQDGGGSYNEQFF.

The CDR3 here is CASSGQRTYNEQFF. CDR3 DNA sequence: TGTGCCAGCAGCGGACAGCGTACCTACAATGAGCAGTTCTTC. This sequence joins TRBV9 and TRBJ2-1, with a tentative D call TRBD1 (5 bases). The germline V gene has CDR1 SGDLS and CDR2 YYNGEE. Trimming removed 3 bases at V and 2 bases at J, with 9 bases between. CDR3 size: 14 residues.

This chain uses TRBV13 with TRBJ2-1, with 8 bases lining up with TRBD2. The CDR3 sequence is 17 residues long. V gave up 4 bases and J gave up 2 bases; unmatched junction bases: 10. Germline CDR1 and CDR2: PRHDT and FYEKMQ (reference sequence). The CDR3 spells CASSSQNPGLAYNEQFF. The CDR3 DNA sequence: TGTGCCAGCAGCTCACAGAACCCGGGACTAGCCTACAATGAGCAGTTCTTC. Combining the CDR3 with reference TRBV13 and TRBJ2-1 gives the whole variable domain AAGVIQSPRHLIKEKRETATLKCYPIPRHDTVYWYQQGPGQDPQFLISFYEKMQSDKGSIPDRFSAQQFSDYHSELNMSSLELGDSALYFCASSSQNPGLAYNEQFFGPGTRLTVL.

This clone was observed once. The rearrangement links TRBV6-5 to TRBJ2-1, with 8 bases identical to TRBD2. Germline CDR1 MNHEY, CDR2 SVGAGI. With 4 bases clipped from V and 3 bases from J, the junction kept 8 bases outside the gene matches. This CDR3 has 16 amino acids. CDR3 in amino acids: CASSSDGLAIYNEQFF. Written as DNA, the CDR3 is TGTGCCAGCAGTTCCGACGGACTAGCTATCTACAATGAGCAGTTCTTC.

The chain is built from TRBV7-9 and TRBJ1-2; a possible D gene is TRBD1 (6 bases). Deletions cut 2 bases from V and 8 bases from J, with 18 bases between. The germline CDR1 and CDR2 sequences are SEHNR and FQNEAQ (reference sequence). The CDR3 is made up of 15 amino acids. CDR3 residues: CASSLPLAGAGGYTF. The DNA for the CDR3 is TGTGCCAGCAGCTTACCCCTCGCGGGGGCGGGGGGCTACACCTTC.

The rearrangement links TRBV5-8 to TRBJ2-3, with D perhaps matching TRBD2 (5 bases). Trimming removed 2 bases from V and 3 bases from J, with 13 bases in between. The CDR3 contains 15 residues. Germline V lookup: CDR1 SGHTS, CDR2 YDEGEE. The DNA for the CDR3 is TGTGCCAGCAGCTTTCGGCAGTCGGGGACAGATACGCAGTATTTT. Translating it yields CASSFRQSGTDTQYF.

This clone was counted a single time. V gene TRBV2 combines with J gene TRBJ1-2, with 7 bases fitting TRBD1. CDR3 length: 17 residues. The V and J ends lost 11 bases and 4 bases, in that order; junction bases with no gene match: 22. Germline V gene lookup returns CDR1 SNHLY and CDR2 FYNNEI. CDR3 residues: CAARGGNTGDSLYGYTF. DNA of the CDR3: TGTGCCGCCCGGGGGGGAAATACAGGGGATTCCCTCTATGGCTACACCTTC.

This rearrangement joins TRBV7-7 to TRBJ1-1; D is uncertain. Germline CDR1 SSHAT, CDR2 FNYEAQ (reference sequence). With 1 base removed from V and 4 bases from J, the gap between germline ends came to 7 bases. This CDR3 is 13 amino acids long. The CDR3 DNA follows: TGTGCCAGCAGCTTAGGAGGGATCACTGAAGCTTTCTTT. Translation: CASSLGGITEAFF.

The chain uses TRBV27 and TRBJ1-5; D perhaps matches TRBD1 (6 bases). Per germline, CDR1 MNHEY and CDR2 SMNVEV (reference sequence). V was clipped by 0 bases and J by 6 bases, with 15 bases between them. The CDR3 is made up of 16 amino acids. CDR3 DNA: TGTGCCAGCAGTTTATCGGGACAATCGAGGGCTCAGCCCCAGCATTTT. It yields the protein CASSLSGQSRAQPQHF.